Sequencing of this T cell receptor beta chain was carried out in a study of T cell responses to AZD1222 COVID-19 vaccine. TCRdb's table, derived via immunoSEQ multiplex PCR, lists solely in-frame clones and lacks some. This sample has 100,000 to 150,000 clones; approximately 85% occur once, and the top ten carry just under 4.5%. This clone was seen more than once but under ten times. Deletions cut 8 bases from V and 3 bases from J, with 18 bases between. The CDR3 has 15 amino acids. Germline V gives CDR1 SGHRS, CDR2 YFSETQ. The specimen comprised peripheral blood, sampled 28 days after the second AZD1222 dose. The receptor was derived from an adult who received the AZD1222 COVID-19 vaccine. The V and J genes are TRBV5-1 and TRBJ1-5; tentative D call: TRBD1 (5 bases). The CDR3 nucleotides read TGCGCCAGTCAGCTGGGGCAGGGCAACAATCAGCCCCAGCATTTT. Amino acid sequence: CASQLGQGNNQPQHF.